This is a list of T cell receptor beta chains from one sample in a study of control samples from healthy donors and cancer patients. The assay was immunoSEQ multiplex PCR, and TCRdb's table has in-frame clones only and misses some. This sample has approximately 70,000 clones, with around 84% found just once. Sequences were obtained from blood. These receptors came from a man aged 45-65 years in good health. Both conserved end residues are part of each CDR3. The D gene is left open where the match is weak. Not all rows give a size; the values are once, few, many and, for expanded clones, a class.

V gene: TRBV12-3/TRBV12-4
J gene: TRBJ2-1
clone size: .
D gene: .
CDR3 length: 11
CDR3 DNA: TGTGCCAGCTTGAGTGTTCGTGAGCAGTTCTTC
CDR3 protein: CASLSVREQFF

V gene: TRBV18
J gene: TRBJ1-2
clone size: few
D gene: .
CDR3 length: 15
CDR3 DNA: TGTGCCAGCTCAAGAGGGACGTCCGCTAACTATGGCTACACCTTC
CDR3 protein: CASSRGTSANYGYTF

V gene: TRBV3-1/TRBV3-2
J gene: TRBJ2-7
clone size: .
D gene: TRBD1
CDR3 length: 14
CDR3 DNA: TGTGCCAGCAGTCCGACAGGGTACCCCTACGAGCAGTACTTC
CDR3 protein: CASSPTGYPYEQYF

V gene: TRBV9
J gene: TRBJ2-7
clone size: .
D gene: .
CDR3 length: 14
CDR3 DNA: TGTGCCAGCAGCGTAGAAACTAGATCCTACGAGCAGTACTTC
CDR3 protein: CASSVETRSYEQYF

V gene: TRBV11-3
J gene: TRBJ1-2
clone size: .
D gene: .
CDR3 length: 13
CDR3 DNA: TGTGCCAGCAGCCCGGCTGGGGGCTATGGCTACACCTTC
CDR3 protein: CASSPAGGYGYTF

V gene: TRBV24-1
J gene: TRBJ2-3
clone size: .
D gene: TRBD2
CDR3 length: 18
CDR3 DNA: TGTGCCACCAGTGATCCTCTTCCGATAGCGGGGGGCACAGATACGCAGTATTTT
CDR3 protein: CATSDPLPIAGGTDTQYF

V gene: TRBV5-1
J gene: TRBJ1-3
clone size: .
D gene: TRBD1
CDR3 length: 16
CDR3 DNA: TGCGCCAGCAGCTCGTTCCCGGGACAGTCTGGAAACACCATATATTTT
CDR3 protein: CASSSFPGQSGNTIYF

V gene: TRBV7-6
J gene: TRBJ2-3
clone size: few
D gene: TRBD2
CDR3 length: 16
CDR3 DNA: TGTGCCAGCAGCTCACTAGCGGGAGGAAGCACAGATACGCAGTATTTT
CDR3 protein: CASSSLAGGSTDTQYF

V gene: TRBV6-5
J gene: TRBJ2-7
clone size: .
D gene: .
CDR3 length: 13
CDR3 DNA: TGTGCCAGCAGCTTCCTTGGACGGGCCGAGCAGTACTTC
CDR3 protein: CASSFLGRAEQYF

V gene: TRBV30
J gene: TRBJ1-4
clone size: .
D gene: .
CDR3 length: 15
CDR3 DNA: TGTGCCTGGAGTATCGGACAGACAACTAATGAAAAACTGTTTTTT
CDR3 protein: CAWSIGQTTNEKLFF

V gene: TRBV5-1
J gene: TRBJ1-2
clone size: .
D gene: TRBD1
CDR3 length: 13
CDR3 DNA: TGCGCCAGCAGCCCGCAGGGGGTCGATGGCTACACCTTC
CDR3 protein: CASSPQGVDGYTF

V gene: TRBV18
J gene: TRBJ2-7
clone size: .
D gene: .
CDR3 length: 15
CDR3 DNA: TGTGCCAGCTCACCACCCAGGACCCAGGTCTACGAGCAGTACTTC
CDR3 protein: CASSPPRTQVYEQYF

V gene: TRBV2
J gene: TRBJ1-1
clone size: .
D gene: .
CDR3 length: 14
CDR3 DNA: TGTGCCAGCAGTCTGACGACCGTTAACACTGAAGCTTTCTTT
CDR3 protein: CASSLTTVNTEAFF

V gene: TRBV9
J gene: TRBJ2-5
clone size: .
D gene: TRBD2
CDR3 length: 14
CDR3 DNA: TGTGCCAGCAGCGTAGTGCCTAGCGGGGAGACCCAGTACTTC
CDR3 protein: CASSVVPSGETQYF

V gene: TRBV5-1
J gene: TRBJ2-5
clone size: .
D gene: TRBD2
CDR3 length: 16
CDR3 DNA: TGCGCCAGCAGCTTGAGGCTAGCGGGAGGGGGAGAGACCCAGTACTTC
CDR3 protein: CASSLRLAGGGETQYF

V gene: TRBV28
J gene: TRBJ2-7
clone size: .
D gene: .
CDR3 length: 13
CDR3 DNA: TGTGCCAGCAGTTTAGTGGGCCCCTACGAGCAGTACTTC
CDR3 protein: CASSLVGPYEQYF

V gene: TRBV18
J gene: TRBJ1-1
clone size: .
D gene: .
CDR3 length: 14
CDR3 DNA: TGTGCCAGCTCACCAAATAAGTGGGGCACTGAAGCTTTCTTT
CDR3 protein: CASSPNKWGTEAFF

V gene: TRBV11-3
J gene: TRBJ2-5
clone size: .
D gene: TRBD2
CDR3 length: 14
CDR3 DNA: TGTGCCAGCAGCCAGCGGGAGGAGCAAGAGACCCAGTACTTC
CDR3 protein: CASSQREEQETQYF

V gene: TRBV29-1
J gene: TRBJ1-6
clone size: .
D gene: .
CDR3 length: 13
CDR3 DNA: TGCAGCGACCGAGTGGGTTGGAATTCACCCCTCCACTTT
CDR3 protein: CSDRVGWNSPLHF

V gene: TRBV25-1
J gene: TRBJ1-1
clone size: .
D gene: .
CDR3 length: 15
CDR3 DNA: TGTGCCAGCAGTGAATATGGAGGGGGGCACACTGAAGCTTTCTTT
CDR3 protein: CASSEYGGGHTEAFF

V gene: TRBV12-3/TRBV12-4
J gene: TRBJ1-5
clone size: .
D gene: .
CDR3 length: 13
CDR3 DNA: TGTGCCAGCAGTCCAGGGAGGACCCAGCCCCAGCATTTT
CDR3 protein: CASSPGRTQPQHF

V gene: TRBV6-5
J gene: TRBJ2-7
clone size: .
D gene: .
CDR3 length: 16
CDR3 DNA: TGTGCCAGCAGTTTTCACGACAGGACCGCTCACTACGAGCAGTACTTC
CDR3 protein: CASSFHDRTAHYEQYF

V gene: TRBV30
J gene: TRBJ1-1
clone size: .
D gene: .
CDR3 length: 13
CDR3 DNA: TGTGCCTCGAACCCGCTCCCGAACACTGAAGCTTTCTTT
CDR3 protein: CASNPLPNTEAFF

V gene: TRBV6-1
J gene: TRBJ2-5
clone size: .
D gene: .
CDR3 length: 15
CDR3 DNA: TGTGCCAGCAGTGAAGCTGTTCCCGGGGTGGGGACCCAGTACTTC
CDR3 protein: CASSEAVPGVGTQYF

V gene: TRBV24-1
J gene: TRBJ2-3
clone size: .
D gene: TRBD2
CDR3 length: 15
CDR3 DNA: TGTGCCACCAGTCTAGCCAGCGGGGGCACAGATACGCAGTATTTT
CDR3 protein: CATSLASGGTDTQYF

V gene: TRBV30
J gene: TRBJ1-2
clone size: .
D gene: TRBD1
CDR3 length: 12
CDR3 DNA: TGTGCCTGGAAGGGGGCTTTCTATGGCTACACCTTC
CDR3 protein: CAWKGAFYGYTF

V gene: TRBV18
J gene: TRBJ1-1
clone size: .
D gene: .
CDR3 length: 15
CDR3 DNA: TGTGCCAGCTCACCGAATGTACAGGGGAACACTGAAGCTTTCTTT
CDR3 protein: CASSPNVQGNTEAFF

V gene: TRBV20-1
J gene: TRBJ2-1
clone size: few
D gene: .
CDR3 length: 10
CDR3 DNA: TGCAGTGCTAGTGGTGCCGAGCAGTTCTTC
CDR3 protein: CSASGAEQFF

V gene: TRBV27
J gene: TRBJ1-1
clone size: .
D gene: TRBD1
CDR3 length: 16
CDR3 DNA: TGTGCCAGCAGTCGATCACGGGACAGTTGGAGCACTGAAGCTTTCTTT
CDR3 protein: CASSRSRDSWSTEAFF

V gene: TRBV6-6
J gene: TRBJ2-5
clone size: .
D gene: .
CDR3 length: 14
CDR3 DNA: TGTGCCAGCAGTTATCTAGGATTTCAAGAGACCCAGTACTTC
CDR3 protein: CASSYLGFQETQYF

V gene: TRBV5-1
J gene: TRBJ2-3
clone size: .
D gene: TRBD1
CDR3 length: 14
CDR3 DNA: TGCGCCAGCAGATTGGACAGGGGTACAGATACGCAGTATTTT
CDR3 protein: CASRLDRGTDTQYF

V gene: TRBV5-4
J gene: TRBJ2-3
clone size: .
D gene: TRBD2
CDR3 length: 15
CDR3 DNA: TGTGCCAGCAGCTTGGGCGGGAGCAGTGCAGATACGCAGTATTTT
CDR3 protein: CASSLGGSSADTQYF

V gene: TRBV5-6
J gene: TRBJ2-1
clone size: .
D gene: .
CDR3 length: 12
CDR3 DNA: TGTGCCAGCAGCTTGGTTATTAATGAGCAGTTCTTC
CDR3 protein: CASSLVINEQFF

V gene: TRBV9
J gene: TRBJ1-1
clone size: .
D gene: .
CDR3 length: 14
CDR3 DNA: TGTGCCAGCAGCGAAGACCCGGGAGGGACTGAAGCTTTCTTT
CDR3 protein: CASSEDPGGTEAFF

V gene: TRBV20-1
J gene: TRBJ2-5
clone size: .
D gene: .
CDR3 length: 13
CDR3 DNA: TGCAGTGCTAGTCGAGGGAGTTGGGAGACCCAGTACTTC
CDR3 protein: CSASRGSWETQYF

V gene: TRBV28
J gene: TRBJ2-7
clone size: .
D gene: .
CDR3 length: 14
CDR3 DNA: TGTGCCACTACGAACGCCCAGATGCTCTACGAGCAGTACTTC
CDR3 protein: CATTNAQMLYEQYF

V gene: TRBV28
J gene: TRBJ2-1
clone size: few
D gene: .
CDR3 length: 13
CDR3 DNA: TGTGCCAGCAGTGGTCCGGGGCTTCATGAGCAGTTCTTC
CDR3 protein: CASSGPGLHEQFF

V gene: TRBV3-1/TRBV3-2
J gene: TRBJ2-3
clone size: .
D gene: TRBD1
CDR3 length: 16
CDR3 DNA: TGTGCCAGCAGCCAGGAGACAGGGGGGAGCACAGATACGCAGTATTTT
CDR3 protein: CASSQETGGSTDTQYF

V gene: TRBV30
J gene: TRBJ1-2
clone size: .
D gene: TRBD1
CDR3 length: 15
CDR3 DNA: TGTGCCTGGAGTGGAAGGCAGGGGGCTCCCCATGGCTACACCTTC
CDR3 protein: CAWSGRQGAPHGYTF

V gene: TRBV19
J gene: TRBJ1-5
clone size: .
D gene: .
CDR3 length: 13
CDR3 DNA: TGTGCCAGTAGTCCTAGGGGAAATCAGCCCCAGCATTTT
CDR3 protein: CASSPRGNQPQHF

V gene: TRBV15
J gene: TRBJ2-1
clone size: .
D gene: .
CDR3 length: 16
CDR3 DNA: TGTGCCACCAGCAGAGATATAGCTGTAGACTACAATGAGCAGTTCTTC
CDR3 protein: CATSRDIAVDYNEQFF

V gene: TRBV5-8
J gene: TRBJ2-1
clone size: .
D gene: .
CDR3 length: 15
CDR3 DNA: TGTGCCAGCAGCTTGGAAAAGAATGAGTACAATGAGCAGTTCTTC
CDR3 protein: CASSLEKNEYNEQFF

V gene: TRBV30
J gene: TRBJ1-1
clone size: .
D gene: TRBD1
CDR3 length: 14
CDR3 DNA: TGTGCCTGGAAAAGGGACAGGGGGTACACTGAAGCTTTCTTT
CDR3 protein: CAWKRDRGYTEAFF

V gene: TRBV5-6
J gene: TRBJ1-3
clone size: .
D gene: .
CDR3 length: 13
CDR3 DNA: TGTGCCAGCAGCTTATCCGGGGGGAACACCATATATTTT
CDR3 protein: CASSLSGGNTIYF

V gene: TRBV6-2/TRBV6-3
J gene: TRBJ2-1
clone size: .
D gene: TRBD2
CDR3 length: 15
CDR3 DNA: TGTGCCAGCAGTAGAGAATTAGCGGGCCGGGGGGAGCAGTTCTTC
CDR3 protein: CASSRELAGRGEQFF

V gene: TRBV10-3
J gene: TRBJ2-7
clone size: .
D gene: TRBD2
CDR3 length: 14
CDR3 DNA: TGTGCCATCAGAAGCGGGAGTGATTCCTACGAGCAGTACTTC
CDR3 protein: CAIRSGSDSYEQYF

V gene: TRBV6-6
J gene: TRBJ1-2
clone size: few
D gene: TRBD1
CDR3 length: 15
CDR3 DNA: TGTGCCAGCAGGCCCCGGGACAGGGTCCTCTATGGCTACACCTTC
CDR3 protein: CASRPRDRVLYGYTF

V gene: TRBV10-3
J gene: TRBJ2-2
clone size: .
D gene: .
CDR3 length: 14
CDR3 DNA: TGTGCCAGCACCGGGACAACGAACACCGGGGAGCTGTTTTTT
CDR3 protein: CASTGTTNTGELFF

V gene: TRBV5-1
J gene: TRBJ1-4
clone size: .
D gene: .
CDR3 length: 13
CDR3 DNA: TGCGCCAGCACCCTGGGCCGAGGGGAAAAACTGTTTTTT
CDR3 protein: CASTLGRGEKLFF

V gene: TRBV6-2/TRBV6-3
J gene: TRBJ1-5
clone size: .
D gene: TRBD1
CDR3 length: 18
CDR3 DNA: TGTGCCAGCAGTTACTCGAAAACGGACAGGGGAGTAAATCAGCCCCAGCATTTT
CDR3 protein: CASSYSKTDRGVNQPQHF

V gene: TRBV27
J gene: TRBJ2-5
clone size: .
D gene: .
CDR3 length: 14
CDR3 DNA: TGTGCCAGCAGCTCCTCACCTTACCAAGAGACCCAGTACTTC
CDR3 protein: CASSSSPYQETQYF

V gene: TRBV6-4
J gene: TRBJ1-2
clone size: .
D gene: TRBD1
CDR3 length: 16
CDR3 DNA: TGTGCCAGCAGTGACTCGGGGACAGCCCTAGGGTATGGCTACACCTTC
CDR3 protein: CASSDSGTALGYGYTF